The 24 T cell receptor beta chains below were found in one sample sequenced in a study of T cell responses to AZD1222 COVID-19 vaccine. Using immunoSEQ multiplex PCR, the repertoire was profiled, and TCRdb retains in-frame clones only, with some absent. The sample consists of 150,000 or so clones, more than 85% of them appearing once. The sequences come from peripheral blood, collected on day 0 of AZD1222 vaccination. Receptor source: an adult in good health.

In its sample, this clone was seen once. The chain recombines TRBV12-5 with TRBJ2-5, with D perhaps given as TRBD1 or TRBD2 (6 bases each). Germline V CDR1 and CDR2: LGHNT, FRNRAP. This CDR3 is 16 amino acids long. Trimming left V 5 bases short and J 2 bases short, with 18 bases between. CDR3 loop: CASGPGVQTGQETQYF. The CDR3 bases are TGTGCTAGTGGTCCGGGGGTCCAGACAGGTCAAGAGACCCAGTACTTC.

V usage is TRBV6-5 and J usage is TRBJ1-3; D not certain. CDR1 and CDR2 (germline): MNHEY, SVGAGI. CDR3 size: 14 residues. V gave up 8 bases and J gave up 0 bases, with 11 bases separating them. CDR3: CASAPGSSGNTIYF. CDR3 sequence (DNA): TGTGCCAGCGCACCGGGCTCCTCTGGAAACACCATATATTTT.

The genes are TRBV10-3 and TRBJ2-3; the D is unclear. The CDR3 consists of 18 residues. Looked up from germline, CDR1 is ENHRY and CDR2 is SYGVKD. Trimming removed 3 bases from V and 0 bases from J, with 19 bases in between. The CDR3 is CAISENLGGSASTDTQYF. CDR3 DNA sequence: TGTGCCATCAGTGAAAATCTAGGTGGGTCCGCTAGCACAGATACGCAGTATTTT.

Here the CDR3 reads CSASIQDGGYGYTF. As DNA, the CDR3 is TGCAGTGCTAGTATTCAGGATGGTGGGTATGGCTACACCTTC. This chain uses TRBV20-1 with TRBJ1-2; D not resolved. V lost 3 bases, J lost 5 bases, and 16 bases lay in between. CDR3 length: 14 amino acids. The germline CDR1 and CDR2 sequences are DFQATT and SNEGSKA (reference sequence).

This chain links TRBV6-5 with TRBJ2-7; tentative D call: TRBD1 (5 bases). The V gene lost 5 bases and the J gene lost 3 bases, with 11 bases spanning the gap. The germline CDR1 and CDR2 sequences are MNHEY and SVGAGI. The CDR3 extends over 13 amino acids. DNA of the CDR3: TGTGCCAGCAGTCTGGGGCGGATCTACGAGCAGTACTTC. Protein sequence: CASSLGRIYEQYF.

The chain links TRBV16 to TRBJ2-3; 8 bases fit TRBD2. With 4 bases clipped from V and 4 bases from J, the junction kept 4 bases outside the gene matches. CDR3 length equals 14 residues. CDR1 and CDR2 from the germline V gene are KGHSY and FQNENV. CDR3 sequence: CASSRGLVSDTQYF. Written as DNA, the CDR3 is TGTGCCAGCAGCCGGGGACTAGTCTCAGATACGCAGTATTTT.

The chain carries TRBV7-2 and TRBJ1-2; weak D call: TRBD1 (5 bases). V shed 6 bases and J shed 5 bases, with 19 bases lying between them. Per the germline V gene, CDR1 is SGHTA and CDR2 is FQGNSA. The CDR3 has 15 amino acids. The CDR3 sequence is CASSSTTGDTYGYTF. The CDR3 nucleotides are TGTGCCAGCAGTTCAACCACAGGAGATACTTATGGCTACACCTTC.

For the CDR3, the DNA is TGTGCCAGCAGCTTAGGTCCAGTGGCGGGGGGGCCAAAGACCCAGTACTTC. This sequence encodes CASSLGPVAGGPKTQYF. The chain links TRBV7-6 to TRBJ2-5, with 9 bases identical to TRBD2. Trimming took 1 base from V and 6 from J; bases not matched to a gene: 12. The length of the CDR3 is 17 residues. Germline CDR1 SGHVS, CDR2 FNYEAQ.

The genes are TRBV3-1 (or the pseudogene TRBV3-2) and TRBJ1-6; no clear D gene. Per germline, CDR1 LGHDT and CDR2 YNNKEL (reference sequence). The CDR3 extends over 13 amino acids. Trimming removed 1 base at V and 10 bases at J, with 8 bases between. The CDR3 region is CASSQGMLSPLHF. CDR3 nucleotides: TGTGCCAGCAGCCAAGGAATGCTCTCACCCCTCCACTTT.

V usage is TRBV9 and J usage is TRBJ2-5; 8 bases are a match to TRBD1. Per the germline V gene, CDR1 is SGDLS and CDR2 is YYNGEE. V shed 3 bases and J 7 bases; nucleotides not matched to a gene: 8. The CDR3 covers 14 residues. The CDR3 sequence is CASSATQGAGTQYF. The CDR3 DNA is TGTGCCAGCAGCGCGACCCAGGGGGCGGGGACCCAGTACTTC.

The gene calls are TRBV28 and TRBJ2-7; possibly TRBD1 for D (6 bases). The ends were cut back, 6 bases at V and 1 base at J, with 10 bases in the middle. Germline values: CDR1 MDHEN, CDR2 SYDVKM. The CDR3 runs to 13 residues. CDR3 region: CASRSGQSYEQYF. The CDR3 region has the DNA TGTGCCAGCAGATCAGGACAGTCCTACGAGCAGTACTTC.

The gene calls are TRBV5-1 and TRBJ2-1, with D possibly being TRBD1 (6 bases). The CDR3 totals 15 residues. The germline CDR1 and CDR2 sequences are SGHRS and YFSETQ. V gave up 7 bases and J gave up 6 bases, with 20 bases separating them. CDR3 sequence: CASRTGTTSLNEQFF. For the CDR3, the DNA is TGCGCCAGCCGTACCGGGACAACCAGCCTCAATGAGCAGTTCTTC.

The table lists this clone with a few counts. CDR3 sequence (DNA): TGTGCCAGCAGTTCGACAGGGAACGAGCAGTACTTC. Residues: CASSSTGNEQYF. V usage is TRBV28 and J usage is TRBJ2-7, with 7 positions matching TRBD1. With V trimmed by 4 bases and J by 5 bases, 2 bases remained unmatched. CDR1 is MDHEN, CDR2 SYDVKM, per germline. This CDR3 comprises 12 residues. Supplemented by reference TRBV28 and TRBJ2-7, the full variable domain reads DVKVTQSSRYLVKRTGEKVFLECVQDMDHENMFWYRQDPGLGLRLIYFSYDVKMKEKGDIPEGYSVSREKKERFSLILESASTNQTSMYLCASSSTGNEQYFGPGTRLTVT.

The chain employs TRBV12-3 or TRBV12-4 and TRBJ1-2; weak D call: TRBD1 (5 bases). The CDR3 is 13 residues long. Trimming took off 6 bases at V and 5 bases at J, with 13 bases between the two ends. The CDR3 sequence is CASSPGRQYGYTF. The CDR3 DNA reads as TGTGCCAGCAGCCCGGGGCGACAGTATGGCTACACCTTC.

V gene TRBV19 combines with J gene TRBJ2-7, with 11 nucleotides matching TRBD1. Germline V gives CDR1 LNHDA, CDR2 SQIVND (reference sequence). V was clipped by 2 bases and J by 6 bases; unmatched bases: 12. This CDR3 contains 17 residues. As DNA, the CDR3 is TGTGCCAGTAGTATACTCCCCCGGACAGGGGGCGTTTTCGAGCAGTACTTC. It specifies CASSILPRTGGVFEQYF.

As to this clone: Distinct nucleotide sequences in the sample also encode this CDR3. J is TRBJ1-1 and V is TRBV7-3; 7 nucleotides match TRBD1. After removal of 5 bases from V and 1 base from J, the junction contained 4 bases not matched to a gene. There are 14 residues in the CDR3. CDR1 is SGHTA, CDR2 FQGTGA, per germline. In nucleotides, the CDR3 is TGTGCCAGCAGCCTAGGGACAGAGAACACTGAAGCTTTCTTT. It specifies CASSLGTENTEAFF. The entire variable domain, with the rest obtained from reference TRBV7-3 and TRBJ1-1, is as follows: GAGVSQTPSNKVTEKGKYVELRCDPISGHTALYWYRQSLGQGPEFLIYFQGTGAADDSGLPNDRFFAVRPEGSVSTLKIQRTERGDSAVYLCASSLGTENTEAFFGQGTRLTVV.

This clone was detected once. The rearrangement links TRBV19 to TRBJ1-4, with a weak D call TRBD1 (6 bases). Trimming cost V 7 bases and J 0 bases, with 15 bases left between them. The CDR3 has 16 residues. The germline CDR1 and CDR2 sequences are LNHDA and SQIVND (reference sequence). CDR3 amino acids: CASTSVEGATNEKLFF. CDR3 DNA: TGTGCCAGTACCTCCGTGGAGGGGGCAACTAATGAAAAACTGTTTTTT. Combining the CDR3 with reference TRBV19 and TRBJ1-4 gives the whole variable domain DGGITQSPKYLFRKEGQNVTLSCEQNLNHDAMYWYRQDPGQGLRLIYYSQIVNDFQKGDIAEGYSVSREKKESFPLTVTSAQKNPTAFYLCASTSVEGATNEKLFFGSGTQLSVL.

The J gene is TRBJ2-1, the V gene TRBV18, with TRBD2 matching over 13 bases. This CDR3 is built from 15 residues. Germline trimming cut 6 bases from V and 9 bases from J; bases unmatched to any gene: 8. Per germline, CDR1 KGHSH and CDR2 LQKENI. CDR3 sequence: CASSPGLAGAGEQFF. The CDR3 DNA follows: TGTGCCAGCTCTCCCGGACTAGCGGGGGCCGGTGAGCAGTTCTTC.

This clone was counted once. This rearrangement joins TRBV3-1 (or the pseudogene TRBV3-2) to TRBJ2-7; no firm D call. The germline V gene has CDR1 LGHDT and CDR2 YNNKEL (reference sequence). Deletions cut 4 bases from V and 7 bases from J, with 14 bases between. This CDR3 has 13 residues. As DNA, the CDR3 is TGTGCCAGCAGCCCAGAGTCCTCCGGAGAGCAGTACTTC. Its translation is CASSPESSGEQYF.

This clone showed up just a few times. The CDR3 DNA follows: TGTGCCAGCTCACCGGGGTCCCAGGGGACCCAGTCCGAGCAGTACTTC. It yields the protein CASSPGSQGTQSEQYF. This sequence joins TRBV18 and TRBJ2-7, with D maybe TRBD1 (6 bases). Germline loops: CDR1 KGHSH, CDR2 LQKENI. The CDR3 runs to 16 residues. V lost 3 bases and J lost 6, with 21 bases in between.

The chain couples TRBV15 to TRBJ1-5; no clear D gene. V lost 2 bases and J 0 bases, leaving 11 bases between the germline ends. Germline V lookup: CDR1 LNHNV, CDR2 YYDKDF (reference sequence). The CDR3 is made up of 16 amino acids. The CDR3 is CATSRFGPHSNQPQHF. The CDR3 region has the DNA TGTGCCACCAGCAGATTTGGGCCCCATAGCAATCAGCCCCAGCATTTT.

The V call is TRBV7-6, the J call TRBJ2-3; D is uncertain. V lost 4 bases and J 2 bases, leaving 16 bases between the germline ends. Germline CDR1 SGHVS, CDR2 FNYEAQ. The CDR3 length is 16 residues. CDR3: CASSSNPPRSTDTQYF. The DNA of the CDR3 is TGTGCCAGCAGCTCAAACCCTCCGCGGTCCACAGATACGCAGTATTTT. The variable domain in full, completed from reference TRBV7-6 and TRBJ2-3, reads GAGVSQSPRYKVTKRGQDVALRCDPISGHVSLYWYRQALGQGPEFLTYFNYEAQQDKSGLPNDRFSAERPEGSISTLTIQRTEQRDSAMYRCASSSNPPRSTDTQYFGPGTRLTVL.

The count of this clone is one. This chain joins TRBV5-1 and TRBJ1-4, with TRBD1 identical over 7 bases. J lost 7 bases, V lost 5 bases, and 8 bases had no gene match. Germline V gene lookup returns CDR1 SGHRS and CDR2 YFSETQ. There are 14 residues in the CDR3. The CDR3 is CASRRQGGGEKLFF. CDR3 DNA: TGCGCCAGCAGAAGACAGGGAGGGGGTGAAAAACTGTTTTTT. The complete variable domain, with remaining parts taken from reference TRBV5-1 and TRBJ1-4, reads KAGVTQTPRYLIKTRGQQVTLSCSPISGHRSVSWYQQTPGQGLQFLFEYFSETQRNKGNFPGRFSGRQFSNSRSEMNVSTLELGDSALYLCASRRQGGGEKLFFGSGTQLSVL.

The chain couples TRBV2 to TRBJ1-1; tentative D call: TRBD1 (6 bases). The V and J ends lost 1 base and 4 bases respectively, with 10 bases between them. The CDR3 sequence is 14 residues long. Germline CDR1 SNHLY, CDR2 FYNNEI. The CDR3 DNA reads TGTGCCAGCAGTGAAGGGCAGGGGATCACTGAAGCTTTCTTT. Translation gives CASSEGQGITEAFF.